Included here is one TCR beta chain sequence, with context. Germline V gene lookup returns CDR1 SNHLY and CDR2 FYNNEI. The length of the CDR3 is 14 residues. V gave up 6 bases and J gave up 2 bases, with 8 bases separating them. Under the authors' procedure: Reference gene primer amplification in the assay estimated nucleated cell counts. Generated by immunoSEQ multiplex PCR, the TCRdb table keeps only in-frame clones and is missing some. The DNA gave D and trimming, while V, J and clone size come from that table. The sample has fewer than 120,000 clones; 82% are singletons. The sample belongs to a study of blood T cell repertoires in COVID-19. Study context: Samples taken during acute and convalescent COVID-19 were collected in the United States, Italy and Spain. PBMCs, B-cell-depleted T cells, or T cells were the source of the cDNA or gDNA that made up the material.

This sequence was found in a woman aged 60-75 years with acute or convalescent COVID-19. The chain has TRBV2 and TRBJ2-6; D possibly corresponds to TRBD1 (6 bases). Sequenced sample: peripheral blood. DNA for the CDR3: TGTGCCAGCAGCGAGGGGGCTGGGGCCAACGTCCTGACTTTC. Translated: CASSEGAGANVLTF.